This paragraph covers one T cell receptor (beta chain) sequence. The antigen this receptor binds is unknown. It has no much larger one-base neighbor in the sample; base qualities were not kept. The protocol used for the library was the immunoSEQ multiplex PCR assay. RNA was extracted from all samples and reverse transcribed into cDNA, which served as template for TCR sequencing. First-strand cDNA was synthesized with SuperScript III using a 2:1 mix of oligo-dT and random hexamers. Amplification bias was assessed with a synthetic immune receptor repertoire, and residual bias was removed computationally. As for how the authors treated the data: Raw reads were preprocessed to remove errors, and CDR3 was defined according to IMGT conventions as the region from the conserved cysteine to phenylalanine. Clonality was computed as 1 minus the Shannon entropy, with the entropy normalized by log2 of the number of productive unique TCRs. Whether scalp clones were CD4 or CD8 was inferred by matching scalp TCRbeta sequences against CD4 and CD8 repertoires sorted from blood. The source is immuneACCESS, and TCRdb retained only in-frame sequences with V and J called. Part of the clones is not carried over; for the studies checked, unresolved V genes explain less than half of this, and the remainder is unexplained. V and J calls and clone size are given by that table; D and trimming were obtained from the DNA. The sample has more than 100,000 clones on record, approximately 84% of them singletons. Of the sample, around 10% is held by the ten largest clones.

This sample stems from a study of CD8+ T cells in alopecia areata (dated by TCRdb to the late 2010s). About the study as a whole: Treated patients were enrolled in an open-label pilot trial of oral tofacitinib at 5 to 10 mg twice daily for moderate-to-severe alopecia areata. In treated patients, disease severity was measured using the SALT score, which gives the percentage of scalp surface area affected. immunoSEQ multiplex PCR using 35 Vbeta forward primers and 13 Jbeta reverse primers was used to amplify TCRbeta CDR3 regions. Patients received tofacitinib for 6 to 18 months and were then followed off drug for 6 months to check for delayed response and recurrence. RNA was obtained with the PAXgene miRNA kit for fixed scalp, the miRNeasy kit for PBMCs, and the RNeasy kit for mouse skin. Biopsies were taken from tofacitinib-treated patients at baseline and at 4 and 24 weeks of treatment, and a later scalp biopsy was taken in several of the tofacitinib-treated patients. Human TCRbeta sequencing covered scalp tissue and sorted CD4+ and CD8+ peripheral blood T cells from patchy and totalis/universalis alopecia areata patients and healthy controls. Scalp clonality was compared across normal scalp (n=4), patchy alopecia areata scalp (n=8), and alopecia totalis/universalis scalp (n=8). High-throughput TCRbeta sequencing was used to examine T cell clonal expansion in alopecia areata in both the C3H/HeJ mouse model and human patients.

The treatment or condition label corresponds to: oral pan-JAK inhibitor, 5-10 mg twice daily. Lesional scalp punch biopsies and peripheral blood were obtained from alopecia areata patients. After PBMCs were isolated by density centrifugation and stained for CD3, CD4 and CD8, a FACSAria was used to sort CD4+ and CD8+ T cells. The study at large found these results: Unlike mouse skin, where gammadelta T cells dominate, normal human skin contains resident alphabeta T cells that get sequenced too, which complicates analysis of the scalp TCR repertoire. With tofacitinib, both scalp clonality and the number of expanded CD8+ clones among the top 100 scalp clones went down significantly. Shared TCR sequences between patients were less evident than in mice, which may be partly attributable to HLA diversity in the patient population. During tofacitinib treatment, many expanded lesional clones remained in scalp and blood, and this persistence may partly explain relapse after treatment is stopped. Compared with normal scalp, lesional scalp had higher clonality and more expanded CD8+ clones, particularly in alopecia totalis/universalis, a pattern that suggests antigenic drive. Because the treated cohort was small and included a single nonresponder, larger studies are needed to assess links between baseline CD8+ expansion and response.

The germline V gene sets CDR1 to MGHRA and CDR2 to YSYEKL. Deletion took 1 base off V and 3 bases off J, with a span of 7 bases between the germline ends. The CDR3 goes from the cysteine to the phenylalanine over 14 residues. This entry keeps only the CDR3 DNA: 42 bases, framed from base 1. The receptor comes from a human donor with alopecia areata. The V and J segments used are TRBV4-1 and TRBJ2-1; TRBD2 could be the D gene, as 5 bases match. Source: CD8+ T cells sorted from blood, taken at approximately week 34, from a patient treated with tofacitinib. CDR3 reads: CASSQGRDYNEQFF. The DNA reads as follows: TGCGCCAGCAGCCAAGGTCGGGACTACAATGAGCAGTTCTTC.